Shown below are 12 T cell receptor beta chains from a single sample sequenced in a study of T cells in pancreatic ductal adenocarcinoma. The selected patients with pancreatic ductal adenocarcinoma had surgery but no neoadjuvant therapy. The method was immunoSEQ multiplex PCR; TCRdb's version includes in-frame clones alone and lacks a portion of them. The data show roughly 20,000 clones, almost 90% seen once. What was sequenced was PBMCs. These receptors were collected from a human donor with pancreatic ductal adenocarcinoma.

About this clone itself: Its ends do not fully match the called genes, so a read error is possible. V is TRBV5-4 and J is TRBJ1-4, with TRBD1 as a possible D gene (6 bases). In germline, CDR1 is SGHNT, CDR2 YYREEE (reference sequence). This CDR3 region has 17 residues. The CDR3 region has the DNA TGCGCCAGCAGCCAAGATTGGACAGCCGCGTCTAATGAAAAACTGTTTTTT. It specifies CASSQDWTAASNEKLFF.

V is TRBV28 and J is TRBJ1-6; D gene ambiguous. Germline V gene sequence: CDR1 MDHEN, CDR2 SYDVKM. V lost 1 base, J lost 9 bases, and 10 bases lay in between. This CDR3 comprises 14 residues. CDR3 bases: TGTGCCAGCAGTTTATCCTACCGAAGTTCACCCCTCCACTTT. It translates to CASSLSYRSSPLHF.

This clone has a single count. The chain links TRBV28 to TRBJ1-1; tentatively, D is TRBD1 (6 bases). The CDR3 contains 14 residues. CDR1 is MDHEN and CDR2 is SYDVKM in the germline V gene. V was trimmed by 8 bases and J by 1 base, leaving 14 bases between them. CDR3 DNA: TGTGCCAGCGGCTACGGGGGGGCGAACACTGAAGCTTTCTTT. The encoded protein is CASGYGGANTEAFF. The variable domain in full, with the rest retrieved from reference TRBV28 and TRBJ1-1, is DVKVTQSSRYLVKRTGEKVFLECVQDMDHENMFWYRQDPGLGLRLIYFSYDVKMKEKGDIPEGYSVSREKKERFSLILESASTNQTSMYLCASGYGGANTEAFFGQGTRLTVV.

The V call is TRBV6-6, the J call TRBJ1-5; the match to TRBD1 covers 7 bases. Germline CDR1 reads MNHNY; CDR2 reads SVGAGI (reference sequence). The V gene end was trimmed by 8 bases and the J gene end by 7 bases; junction bases not matched to a gene: 5. The CDR3 runs 12 residues. Here the CDR3 DNA reads TGTGCCAGCTCAGGGGGTGCGCAGCCCCAGCATTTT. Amino acids: CASSGGAQPQHF.

The chain combines TRBV7-9 with TRBJ2-7; TRBD2 matches 7 bases. The CDR3 totals 13 residues. V dropped 1 base and J dropped 3; count of bases not matched to a gene: 0. Per germline, CDR1 SEHNR and CDR2 FQNEAQ (reference sequence). CDR3 loop: CASSLGGGYEQYF. The CDR3 nucleotides are TGTGCCAGCAGCTTAGGCGGGGGCTACGAGCAGTACTTC.

The V gene is TRBV7-2, the J gene TRBJ2-2; D is possibly TRBD1 (6 bases). Germline assignment: CDR1 SGHTA and CDR2 FQGNSA. V lost 2 bases to trimming and J lost 6 bases, with 16 bases between them. This CDR3 is 16 amino acids long. CDR3 amino acids: CASSLLNREFAGELFF. CDR3 coding DNA: TGTGCCAGCAGCTTATTAAACAGGGAGTTTGCCGGGGAGCTGTTTTTT.

This clone was counted a single time. V and J are TRBV28 and TRBJ1-2, with 12 positions matching TRBD1. V trimming: 6 bases; J trimming: 4 bases; junction bases outside the gene matches: 12. Germline V gives CDR1 MDHEN, CDR2 SYDVKM. This CDR3 is 17 amino acids long. CDR3 bases: TGTGCCAGCAGACCCCTTCGGGACAGGGGGCAGTCCTATGGCTACACCTTC. It is translated as CASRPLRDRGQSYGYTF.

The chain joins TRBV27 to TRBJ2-7; unclear D gene. The CDR3 has 13 residues. Germline CDR1 MNHEY, CDR2 SMNVEV (reference sequence). Between the trimmed V and J ends, which lost 4 bases and 4 bases, there was a span of 11 bases. The chain's CDR3 is CASSYRQAYEQYF. The CDR3 nucleotides are TGTGCCAGCAGTTATCGGCAGGCATACGAGCAGTACTTC.

This chain connects TRBV9 to TRBJ2-1; D is perhaps TRBD2 (7 bases). V was cut by 6 bases and J by 2 bases, with 15 bases left in between. The CDR3 totals 15 residues. The germline V gene encodes CDR1 SGDLS and CDR2 YYNGEE. The chain's CDR3 is CASTLRGGPYNEQFF. Here the CDR3 DNA reads TGTGCCAGCACCCTAAGGGGGGGGCCCTACAATGAGCAGTTCTTC.

The rearrangement uses TRBV9 and TRBJ1-2; D uncertain. Germline CDR1 reads SGDLS; CDR2 reads YYNGEE. This CDR3 has 16 residues. The V end lost 3 bases, the J end lost 5 bases, and 20 bases lay between the germline ends. Here the CDR3 DNA reads TGTGCCAGCAGCGCCACGTATATGGATCGCGGTTATGGCTACACCTTC. Protein sequence: CASSATYMDRGYGYTF.

The genes are TRBV5-1 and TRBJ1-1; D might be TRBD1 (6 bases). Germline V gives CDR1 SGHRS, CDR2 YFSETQ. The CDR3 consists of 16 residues. V was cut by 5 bases and J by 1 base, with 18 bases left in between. The CDR3 spells CASRSTYLQGNTEAFF. CDR3 DNA: TGCGCCAGCAGGTCGACTTACCTACAGGGGAACACTGAAGCTTTCTTT. Together with reference TRBV5-1 and TRBJ1-1, the CDR3 gives the full variable domain: KAGVTQTPRYLIKTRGQQVTLSCSPISGHRSVSWYQQTPGQGLQFLFEYFSETQRNKGNFPGRFSGRQFSNSRSEMNVSTLELGDSALYLCASRSTYLQGNTEAFFGQGTRLTVV.

CDR3 nucleotide sequence: TGTGCCAGCAGCTTGGGTGGGACCCAGGGGACCACTGAAGCTTTCTTT. Its translation is CASSLGGTQGTTEAFF. V and J are TRBV4-2 and TRBJ1-1, with TRBD1 as a possible D gene (6 bases). The CDR3 consists of 16 residues. Germline lookup yields CDR1 LGHNA and CDR2 YNFKEQ. V was clipped by 5 bases and J by 4 bases, with 20 bases between them.